The text below deals with one TCR beta chain. This may arise from a read error, as a much more abundant clone is one base away. The CDR3 is made up of 14 amino acids. Germline V gene lookup returns CDR1 ENHRY and CDR2 SYGVKD. These data are taken from a study of tumor and adjacent non-tumor tissue in lung cancer. The library came from three nested PCR rounds adapted from ARM-PCR protocols. TCRdb fed the multiplex PCR reads into MiXCR, producing one record per CDR3 protein. Among 85,000 to 130,000 distinct CDR3 sequences listed, less than 75% were seen once. The template was RNA from unsorted bulk tissue. More than 3 cm separated this lung sample from the edge of the tumor.

The sample comprised distant non-tumor lung tissue. The chain combines TRBV10-3 with TRBJ2-1, with TRBD1 matching 8 bases. The TCR was taken from a man aged 25 to 40 with non-small cell lung cancer. For the CDR3, the DNA is TGTGCCACCAGTGGCGACAGGGGCCGGGGTGAGCAGTTCTTC. Protein sequence: CATSGDRGRGEQFF.